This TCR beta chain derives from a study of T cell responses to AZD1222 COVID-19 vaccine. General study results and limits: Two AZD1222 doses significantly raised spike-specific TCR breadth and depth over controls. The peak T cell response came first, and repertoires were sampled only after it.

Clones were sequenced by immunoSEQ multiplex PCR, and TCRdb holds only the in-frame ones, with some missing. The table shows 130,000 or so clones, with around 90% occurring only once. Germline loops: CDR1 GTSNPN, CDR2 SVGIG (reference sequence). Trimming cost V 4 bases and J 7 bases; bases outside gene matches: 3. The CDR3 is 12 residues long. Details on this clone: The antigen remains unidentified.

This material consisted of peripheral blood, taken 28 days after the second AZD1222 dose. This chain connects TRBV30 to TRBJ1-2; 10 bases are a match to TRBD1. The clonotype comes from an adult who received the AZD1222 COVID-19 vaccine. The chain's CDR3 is CAWTGQGIGYTF. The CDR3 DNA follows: TGTGCCTGGACGGGACAGGGGATTGGCTACACCTTC.